What follows are 23 T cell receptor beta chains derived from one specimen sequenced in a study of Ad26.COV2.S vaccination and SARS-CoV-2 variants. TCRdb keeps only in-frame clones here, not all; method: immunoSEQ multiplex PCR. Of about 410,000 clones in the sample, approximately 90% are singletons; the top ten hold about 1.7%. Specified treatment: 15 to 20 received Ad26.COV2.S at low or high dose, single or two shots; roughly 5 received placebo; per-sample allocation not given. Specimens were obtained on day 63 following the first vaccine or placebo injection. Here the sequenced sample was peripheral blood, taken in a trial of Ad26.COV2.S vaccine versus placebo. These receptors came from a person between 18 and 65 years old who received the Ad26.COV2.S COVID-19 vaccine or a placebo.

The genes are TRBV24-1 and TRBJ1-2; D may be TRBD1 (5 bases). The V and J ends lost 1 base and 7 bases respectively, with 12 bases between them. CDR1 and CDR2 (germline): KGHDR, SFDVKD. The CDR3 spans 14 residues. CDR3 DNA: TGTGCCACCAGTGATTTTAGCCGGGGCAGTGGCTACACCTTC. Protein product: CATSDFSRGSGYTF.

The rearrangement uses TRBV7-2 and TRBJ2-7; D possibly corresponds to TRBD1 (5 bases). The CDR3 length is 13 residues. Germline CDR1 and CDR2: SGHTA and FQGNSA. The germline V and J ends were trimmed by 7 bases and 2 bases, with 12 bases remaining between them. CDR3 loop: CASNTDRAYEQYF. The DNA of the CDR3 is TGTGCCAGCAACACCGACAGAGCCTACGAGCAGTACTTC.

This clone was seen a handful of times. The same CDR3 is also encoded by other DNA sequences in this sample. This chain connects TRBV4-3 to TRBJ2-7, with 10 bases identical to TRBD1. V lost 3 bases to trimming and J lost 3 bases; unmatched junction nucleotides: 5. The CDR3 is 15 residues long. Germline-derived CDR1 and CDR2 are LGHNA and YSLEER. The CDR3 nucleotides read TGCGCCAGCAGCCACTCCGGGACAGGGGACTACGAGCAGTACTTC. Its translation is CASSHSGTGDYEQYF.

This clone occurred once. The chain is built from TRBV18 and TRBJ2-2, with a possible D match to TRBD1 (7 bases). V was pared by 4 bases and J by 3 bases, with 18 bases between. The CDR3 has 17 amino acids. In germline, CDR1 is KGHSH, CDR2 LQKENI. The CDR3 DNA sequence: TGTGCCAGCTCACTACATCCCCCAGGGGGGCACACCGGGGAGCTGTTTTTT. It encodes CASSLHPPGGHTGELFF.

The chain uses TRBV5-1 and TRBJ2-1; D is uncertain. V lost 4 bases and J lost 0, with 11 bases in between. Germline V gives CDR1 SGHRS, CDR2 YFSETQ. The CDR3 has 15 residues. The DNA of the CDR3 is TGCGCCAGCAGCGGCACTGGTAGCTCCTACAATGAGCAGTTCTTC. This translates into CASSGTGSSYNEQFF.

This clone has only one observation. The rearrangement uses TRBV18 and TRBJ2-7, with a possible D match to TRBD1 (5 bases). This CDR3 comprises 14 residues. Germline lookup yields CDR1 KGHSH and CDR2 LQKENI. Trimming took off 3 bases at V and 3 bases at J, with 12 bases between the two ends. This CDR3 reads CASSPLGQGYEQYF. The CDR3 DNA is TGTGCCAGCTCACCCCTTGGGCAGGGCTACGAGCAGTACTTC.

V usage is TRBV5-8 and J usage is TRBJ1-5; D is possibly TRBD1 (5 bases). Looked up from germline, CDR1 is SGHTS and CDR2 is YDEGEE. This CDR3 has 15 residues. The V gene lost 4 bases and the J gene lost 4 bases, with 15 bases spanning the gap. CDR3 region: CASSRTPTGNQPQHF. CDR3 bases: TGTGCCAGCAGCCGGACACCCACGGGGAATCAGCCCCAGCATTTT.

J is TRBJ1-1 and V is TRBV30; D is unclear. Germline V gene sequence: CDR1 GTSNPN, CDR2 SVGIG (reference sequence). V lost 0 bases and J 7 bases, leaving 9 bases between the germline ends. This CDR3 is built from 12 residues. The CDR3 sequence: CAWSVLGFEAFF. Here the CDR3 DNA reads TGTGCCTGGAGTGTACTTGGTTTTGAAGCTTTCTTT.

The gene calls are TRBV3-1 (or the pseudogene TRBV3-2) and TRBJ1-1, with D unresolved. V lost 0 bases, J lost 5 bases, and 16 bases lay in between. CDR1 and CDR2 (germline): LGHDT, YNNKEL (reference sequence). This CDR3 spans 16 amino acids. The CDR3 DNA reads TGTGCCAGCAGCCAAGAGAGGAGGTTCTTAGGGACTGAAGCTTTCTTT. Amino acids: CASSQERRFLGTEAFF.

The chain uses TRBV6-5 and TRBJ2-1, with TRBD2 as a possible D gene (7 bases). CDR1 is MNHEY, CDR2 SVGAGI, per germline. This CDR3 has 14 amino acids. V was trimmed by 8 bases and J by 7 bases, leaving 18 bases between them. The CDR3 DNA follows: TGTGCCAGCGCCCAGAGGGGGGGCATTAATGAGCAGTTCTTC. Its protein product is CASAQRGGINEQFF.

This clone is a singleton in its sample. The chain employs TRBV5-4 and TRBJ1-1; TRBD1 agrees at 10 bases. CDR1 and CDR2 (germline): SGHNT, YYREEE (reference sequence). The V gene end was trimmed by 4 bases and the J gene end by 4 bases; junction bases not matched to a gene: 10. CDR3 length: 16 residues. The CDR3: CASSVDRGLIGTEAFF. Here the CDR3 DNA reads TGTGCCAGCAGCGTTGACAGGGGGCTGATTGGCACTGAAGCTTTCTTT.

The chain couples TRBV18 to TRBJ1-1, with 7 bases lining up with TRBD1. The CDR3 runs 14 residues. V shed 6 bases, J shed 3 bases, and the junction held 7 bases outside the gene matches. CDR1 and CDR2 from the germline V gene are KGHSH and LQKENI. The CDR3 sequence is CASSQGQIYTEAFF. The CDR3 DNA follows: TGTGCCAGCTCCCAGGGACAGATCTACACTGAAGCTTTCTTT.

The CDR3 here is CASSAGGSTDTQYF. The CDR3 DNA sequence: TGTGCCAGCAGCGCCGGGGGCAGCACAGATACGCAGTATTTT. The V and J genes are TRBV7-2 and TRBJ2-3; tentatively, D is TRBD1 or TRBD2 (6 bases each). CDR3 size: 14 residues. The V end lost 5 bases, the J end lost 0 bases, and 9 bases lay between the germline ends. Germline assignment: CDR1 SGHTA and CDR2 FQGNSA.

J is TRBJ2-5 and V is TRBV19, with D perhaps assigned TRBD1 or TRBD2 (5 bases each). CDR1 is LNHDA and CDR2 is SQIVND in the germline V gene (reference sequence). CDR3 length equals 17 residues. V was shortened by 3 bases and J by 2 bases, with 19 bases between the two germline ends. This CDR3 is CASSIAPGMGLQETQYF. CDR3 in DNA: TGTGCCAGTAGTATCGCGCCGGGGATGGGGCTACAAGAGACCCAGTACTTC.

The CDR3 DNA is TGTGCCAGCAGTTTTTACCGGACAGGGTTTAATGAGCAGTTCTTC. Encoded protein: CASSFYRTGFNEQFF. The chain uses TRBV28 and TRBJ2-1; TRBD1 matches at 8 bases. Trimming cost V 3 bases and J 7 bases; bases outside gene matches: 8. There are 15 residues in the CDR3. CDR1 and CDR2 (germline): MDHEN, SYDVKM.

The V gene is TRBV7-8, the J gene TRBJ1-5; possibly TRBD1 for D (5 bases). The CDR3 has 15 amino acids. V was shortened by 5 bases and J by 2 bases, with 13 bases between the two germline ends. Germline assignment: CDR1 SGHVS and CDR2 FQNEAQ. CDR3 DNA: TGTGCCAGCAGCCTAACAGGAATCGGCAATCAGCCCCAGCATTTT. Translated, it gives CASSLTGIGNQPQHF.

This clone is a singleton in its sample. The V and J genes are TRBV7-9 and TRBJ2-1; D is possibly TRBD2 (5 bases). V gave up 2 bases and J gave up 8 bases, with 7 bases separating them. The CDR3 extends over 12 amino acids. Germline V lookup: CDR1 SEHNR, CDR2 FQNEAQ (reference sequence). The CDR3 is CASSLLADEQFF. The CDR3 DNA sequence: TGTGCCAGCAGCTTACTAGCCGATGAGCAGTTCTTC.

This clone has just a few counts. The chain couples TRBV7-2 to TRBJ2-2; 7 bases are shared with TRBD2. The germline CDR1 and CDR2 sequences are SGHTA and FQGNSA. The CDR3 is 16 residues long. J was trimmed by 1 base and V by 1 base; bases with no gene match: 3. CDR3 residues: CASSLEGGGNTGELFF. CDR3 DNA: TGTGCCAGCAGCTTAGAGGGCGGGGGGAACACCGGGGAGCTGTTTTTT.

This clone has a single count. The chain is built from TRBV14 and TRBJ2-3; weak D call: TRBD1 (5 bases). The CDR3 extends over 16 amino acids. V lost 3 bases and J 4 bases, leaving 17 bases between the germline ends. The germline gives CDR1 SGHDN, CDR2 FVKESK. Here the CDR3 DNA reads TGTGCCAGCAGCCAGGAAAGGTTCAGGGCTCCAGATACGCAGTATTTT. This translates into CASSQERFRAPDTQYF. Using reference TRBV14 and TRBJ2-3 for the parts outside the CDR3, the full variable domain is EAGVTQFPSHSVIEKGQTVTLRCDPISGHDNLYWYRRVMGKEIKFLLHFVKESKQDESGMPNNRFLAERTGGTYSTLKVQPAELEDSGVYFCASSQERFRAPDTQYFGPGTRLTVL.

V usage is TRBV6-5 and J usage is TRBJ2-7; 7 positions match TRBD1. CDR1 MNHEY and CDR2 SVGAGI come from the germline V gene. The J segment lost 2 bases and the V segment lost 8 bases, leaving 6 bases of the junction unmatched. This CDR3 has 13 residues. This chain's CDR3 is CASRGGSAYEQYF. CDR3 DNA: TGTGCCAGCCGAGGGGGCTCGGCCTACGAGCAGTACTTC.

The chain is built from TRBV4-3 and TRBJ2-2; 9 bases are shared with TRBD2. V was clipped by 4 bases and J by 3 bases; unmatched bases: 12. CDR3 length: 18 residues. In germline, CDR1 is LGHNA, CDR2 YSLEER. The CDR3 spells CASSLGFGSGGHTGELFF. CDR3 nucleotide sequence: TGCGCCAGCAGCCTTGGGTTCGGTAGCGGGGGACACACCGGGGAGCTGTTTTTT.

Here the CDR3 DNA reads TGCGCCAGCAGCTTGGAATCACAGATGATGGGAAACACCATATATTTT. Its translation is CASSLESQMMGNTIYF. This sequence joins TRBV5-1 and TRBJ1-3; no definite D call. Germline lookup yields CDR1 SGHRS and CDR2 YFSETQ. Deletions cut 0 bases from V and 4 bases from J, with 14 bases between. This CDR3 has 16 amino acids.

J is TRBJ1-3 and V is TRBV5-4; a possible D gene is TRBD1 (6 bases). Germline lookup yields CDR1 SGHNT and CDR2 YYREEE (reference sequence). The CDR3 totals 16 residues. Trimming pared 1 base from V and 0 bases from J, leaving 11 bases between. CDR3 amino acids: CASSLMDRSSGNTIYF. The CDR3 DNA sequence: TGTGCCAGCAGCTTGATGGACAGAAGCTCTGGAAACACCATATATTTT.